The table lists the clone carrying this TCR beta chain with a few counts. The data were obtained in a study of blood T cell repertoires in COVID-19. Clones were sequenced by immunoSEQ multiplex PCR, and TCRdb holds only the in-frame ones, with some missing. The table lists about 200,000 clones, 86% of them singletons. The CDR3 has 13 amino acids. Trimming cost V 3 bases and J 6 bases, with 14 bases left between them. CDR1 is SQVTM, CDR2 ANQGSEA, per germline. Source material: PBMCs or T cells enriched from blood (not recorded which). This rearrangement joins TRBV29-1 to TRBJ1-2, with a weak D call TRBD1 (5 bases). The TCR sequence derives from a woman aged 35 to 49 in a cohort exposed to, infected with or recovered from COVID-19 (not recorded which). CDR3 sequence reads: CSVEFRGGDGYTF. CDR3 coding DNA: TGCAGCGTTGAGTTCCGGGGGGGAGATGGCTACACCTTC.